These 14 T cell receptor beta chains were sequenced from one sample in a study of human T cells and chemical hapten exposure. TCRdb ran MiXCR on the RACE reads and lists one entry per CDR3 protein. The repertoire has 300,000 to 400,000 distinct CDR3 sequences, approximately 6.9% of them found once; the top ten carry 8.4%. Time point of the sample: patch test 1, 2 weeks after DPC sensitization. Treatment here: therapeutic diphenylcyclopropenone sensitization with weekly scalp DPC. The sequenced sample was whole blood, obtained in connection with sensitization to the hapten diphenylcyclopropenone (DPC). The source is a woman between 18 and 30 years old with alopecia areata. Some clones in this sample may be carry-over from other donors' samples.

There are many counts of this clonotype. This rearrangement joins TRBV9 to TRBJ2-7; tentatively, D is TRBD1 or TRBD2 (5 bases each). The germline gives CDR1 SGDLS, CDR2 YYNGEE. V gave up 1 base and J gave up 7 bases, with 15 bases separating them. This CDR3 has 14 residues. The CDR3 region is CASSVRDRVEEQYF. In DNA, the CDR3 is TGTGCCAGCAGCGTAAGGGACCGGGTCGAGGAGCAGTACTTC.

The genes are TRBV13 and TRBJ2-5, with D perhaps given as TRBD1 or TRBD2 (5 bases each). The CDR3 length is 15 residues. From germline, CDR1 is PRHDT and CDR2 FYEKMQ (reference sequence). The germline V and J ends were trimmed by 5 bases and 5 bases, with 18 bases remaining between them. The DNA for the CDR3 is TGTGCCAGCAGCCCCGGGACCGTCTCCGGGGAGACCCAGTACTTC. Protein: CASSPGTVSGETQYF.

This clonotype was detected many times. The CDR3 DNA is TGCAGTGCTAGTGTGACAGAATTCTCACCCCTCCACTTT. Encoded protein: CSASVTEFSPLHF. This chain uses TRBV20-1 with TRBJ1-6, with a possible D match to TRBD1 (5 bases). The CDR3 sequence is 13 residues long. Germline V gene sequence: CDR1 DFQATT, CDR2 SNEGSKA (reference sequence). The germline V and J ends were trimmed by 3 bases and 10 bases, with 13 bases remaining between them.

This rearrangement joins TRBV18 to TRBJ1-5, with D possibly matching TRBD1 (5 bases). Per germline, CDR1 KGHSH and CDR2 LQKENI. V lost 5 bases and J lost 4, with 9 bases in between. The CDR3 consists of 13 residues. The CDR3, as DNA: TGTGCCAGCTCATTGGACAAGAATCAGCCCCAGCATTTT. Translating gives CASSLDKNQPQHF. Full variable domain (rest looked up from reference TRBV18 and TRBJ1-5): NAGVMQNPRHLVRRRGQEARLRCSPMKGHSHVYWYRQLPEEGLKFMVYLQKENIIDESGMPKERFSAEFPKEGPSILRIQQVVRGDSAAYFCASSLDKNQPQHFGDGTRLSIL.

This clonotype has a count of ten or more. The J gene is TRBJ2-4, the V gene TRBV2; D uncertain. This CDR3 is 15 amino acids long. Per germline, CDR1 SNHLY and CDR2 FYNNEI. The V gene lost 4 bases and the J gene lost 0 bases, with 10 bases spanning the gap. The DNA of the CDR3 is TGTGCCAGCAGTGTGTCCCAGGTAGCCAAAAACATTCAGTACTTC. Protein sequence: CASSVSQVAKNIQYF. The full variable domain, its missing parts supplied by reference TRBV2 and TRBJ2-4, is EPEVTQTPSHQVTQMGQEVILRCVPISNHLYFYWYRQILGQKVEFLVSFYNNEISEKSEIFDDQFSVERPDGSNFTLKIRSTKLEDSAMYFCASSVSQVAKNIQYFGAGTRLSVL.

In this sample, this clonotype turned up many times. V usage is TRBV12-3 or TRBV12-4 and J usage is TRBJ2-3; weak D call: TRBD2 (5 bases). The germline V and J ends were trimmed by 6 bases and 0 bases, with 13 bases remaining between them. The CDR3 is 15 residues long. CDR3 bases: TGTGCCAGCAGCCCCGGACTCCCTAGCACAGATACGCAGTATTTT. Translated, it gives CASSPGLPSTDTQYF.

This clonotype was seen at least ten times. CDR3 DNA: TGCGCCAGCAGCCAAGAAGGCACTGCTGGGGCCAACGTCCTGACTTTC. Its translation is CASSQEGTAGANVLTF. The genes are TRBV4-3 and TRBJ2-6; D gene unclear. V dropped 0 bases and J dropped 2 bases, with 8 bases sitting between them. Germline-derived CDR1 and CDR2 are LGHNA and YSLEER. The CDR3 length is 16 residues.

This clonotype was found a few times. The chain recombines TRBV20-1 with TRBJ1-1; a weak D match, TRBD1 (6 bases). The CDR3 runs 17 residues. V was pared by 6 bases and J by 6 bases, with 29 bases between. Germline CDR1 and CDR2: DFQATT and SNEGSKA (reference sequence). The DNA of the CDR3 is TGCAGTGCAATCCCCGGGAGGGGCAGGGGCTTTAATGCTGAAGCTTTCTTT. It is translated as CSAIPGRGRGFNAEAFF.

This clonotype was recorded at least ten times. This chain uses TRBV28 with TRBJ2-7; no definite D call. The CDR3 spans 11 residues. Germline V gives CDR1 MDHEN, CDR2 SYDVKM. Trimming removed 6 bases from V and 3 bases from J, with 6 bases in between. The CDR3 sequence: CASSLNYEQYF. CDR3 nucleotides: TGTGCCAGCAGCCTGAACTACGAGCAGTACTTC.

This clonotype has at least ten counts. The rearrangement links TRBV9 to TRBJ2-3, with D unresolved. The CDR3 spans 17 residues. With 0 bases removed from V and 0 bases from J, the gap between germline ends came to 14 bases. Germline V gene sequence: CDR1 SGDLS, CDR2 YYNGEE. For the CDR3, the DNA is TGTGCCAGCAGCGTAGAAAGAGGAATACATAGCACAGATACGCAGTATTTT. Translation gives CASSVERGIHSTDTQYF.

This clonotype has a count of ten or more. V gene TRBV12-3 or TRBV12-4 combines with J gene TRBJ2-7; the match to TRBD2 covers 10 bases. Losses at the gene ends were 3 bases for V and 2 bases for J; bases not matched to a gene: 4. The CDR3 sequence is 15 residues long. CDR3 amino acids: CASSLASGGPYEQYF. The CDR3 DNA is TGTGCCAGCAGTTTGGCTAGCGGGGGCCCCTACGAGCAGTACTTC.

This clonotype was found many times. V gene TRBV5-1 combines with J gene TRBJ2-7, with D perhaps matching TRBD2 (6 bases). CDR1 and CDR2 from the germline V gene are SGHRS and YFSETQ. This CDR3 contains 15 residues. Trimming removed 4 bases from V and 0 bases from J, with 14 bases in between. The CDR3 sequence: CASSGGTPSSYEQYF. The CDR3 DNA follows: TGCGCCAGCAGCGGGGGGACTCCGAGCTCCTACGAGCAGTACTTC. The variable domain in full, completed from reference TRBV5-1 and TRBJ2-7, reads KAGVTQTPRYLIKTRGQQVTLSCSPISGHRSVSWYQQTPGQGLQFLFEYFSETQRNKGNFPGRFSGRQFSNSRSEMNVSTLELGDSALYLCASSGGTPSSYEQYFGPGTRLTVT.

This clonotype has at least ten counts. This sequence joins TRBV5-1 and TRBJ1-2, with D uncertain. CDR1 and CDR2 (germline): SGHRS, YFSETQ. Deletions cut 7 bases from V and 13 bases from J, with 14 bases between. CDR3 length equals 10 residues. The CDR3 spells CASFRANPTF. DNA for the CDR3: TGCGCCAGCTTCCGGGCCAACCCCACCTTC.

This clonotype was detected ten times or more. The chain uses TRBV20-1 and TRBJ1-5; 7 bases are a match to TRBD1. The CDR3 has 16 amino acids. Germline trimming cut 3 bases from V and 6 bases from J; bases unmatched to any gene: 14. Germline CDR1 reads DFQATT; CDR2 reads SNEGSKA (reference sequence). The CDR3 loop reads CSASPPGGGPGQPQHF. CDR3 DNA: TGCAGTGCTAGTCCCCCAGGGGGGGGCCCAGGTCAGCCCCAGCATTTT.